This T cell receptor (beta chain) was recovered during a study of shared clonotypes between healthy human individuals. Study results and limitations: Researchers sampled only blood; tissue repertoires likely differ. The small donor group covered limited genetic and exposure diversity.

The CDR3 covers 16 residues. J lost 5 bases, V lost 3 bases, and 9 bases had no gene match. Germline loops: CDR1 SGHNT, CDR2 YYREEE (reference sequence). Nashville, Tennessee was home to all donors, each a Caucasian adult. A note on this clone: Its antigen is still unknown.

Genomic DNA of each subset was evenly split across several immunoSEQ plates. The assay was immunoSEQ multiplex PCR, and TCRdb's table has in-frame clones only and misses some. The data show 400,000 to 600,000 clones, with 75% to 80% seen just once and around 12% held by the top ten. The clonotype originates from a middle-aged woman in good health. Some clones in this sample may be carry-over from other donors' samples. Specimen: PBMCs. The chain links TRBV5-4 to TRBJ2-3; TRBD2 agrees at 10 bases. This CDR3 is CASSSGTSGTVDTQYF. The DNA for the CDR3 is TGTGCCAGCAGCTCCGGAACTAGCGGGACGGTAGATACGCAGTATTTT.